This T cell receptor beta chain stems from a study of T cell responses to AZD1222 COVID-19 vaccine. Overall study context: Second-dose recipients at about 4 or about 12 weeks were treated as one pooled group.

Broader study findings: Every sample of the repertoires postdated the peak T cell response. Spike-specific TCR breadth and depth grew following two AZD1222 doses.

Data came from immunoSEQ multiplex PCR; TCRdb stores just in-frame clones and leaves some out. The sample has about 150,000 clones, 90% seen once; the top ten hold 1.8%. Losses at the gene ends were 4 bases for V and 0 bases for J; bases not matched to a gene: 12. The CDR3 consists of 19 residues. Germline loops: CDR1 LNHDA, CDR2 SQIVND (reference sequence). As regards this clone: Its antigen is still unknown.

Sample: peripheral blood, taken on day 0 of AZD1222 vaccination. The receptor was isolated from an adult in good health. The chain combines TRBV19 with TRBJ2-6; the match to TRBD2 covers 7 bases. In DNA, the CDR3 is TGTGCCAGTAGTACGGGGGGTGGGTTTTCACACTCTGGGGCCAACGTCCTGACTTTC. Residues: CASSTGGGFSHSGANVLTF.